The 5 T cell receptor beta chains below all came from one sample that was sequenced in a study of vaccination and CD4 T cells after COVID-19. Treatment specified: roughly 11-day PBMC culture with coronavirus spike peptide pools or control peptides (ViraFEST assay). Cultured CD4+ T-cell DNA underwent Oncomine TCR Beta short-read sequencing. From the PCR reads, TCRdb called clonotypes with MiXCR, one entry per CDR3 protein. Here the sample spans 15,000 to 20,000 distinct CDR3 sequences, 20% to 25% being singletons. Their target antigens are unknown. The material sequenced was cultured CD4+ T cells from blood. Receptors originate from a human donor with COVID-19.

The CDR3 DNA sequence: TGTGCCAGCAGTCCCAAGGACAGGGGACCGACCTACGAGCAGTACTTC. Amino acid sequence: CASSPKDRGPTYEQYF. The V gene is TRBV2, the J gene TRBJ2-7; 9 positions match TRBD1. Per germline, CDR1 SNHLY and CDR2 FYNNEI. The V gene end was trimmed by 5 bases and the J gene end by 2 bases; junction bases not matched to a gene: 10. The CDR3 runs to 16 residues.

The gene calls are TRBV6-1 and TRBJ2-6, with D tentatively TRBD2 (5 bases). V lost 4 bases and J 0 bases, leaving 10 bases between the germline ends. The CDR3 covers 16 residues. The germline V gene encodes CDR1 MNHNS and CDR2 SASEGT. The CDR3 reads CASSGAGNSGANVLTF. CDR3 bases: TGTGCCAGCAGTGGCGCCGGGAACTCTGGGGCCAACGTCCTGACTTTC.

This chain connects TRBV6-1 to TRBJ2-5; D unclear. The CDR3 consists of 14 residues. Germline values: CDR1 MNHNS, CDR2 SASEGT. V gave up 7 bases and J gave up 2 bases, with 14 bases separating them. The CDR3 bases are TGTGCCAGCAAACGGGCTGGCGGTCAAGAGACCCAGTACTTC. Encoded protein: CASKRAGGQETQYF.

In this sample, this clonotype turned up a few times. V is TRBV19 and J is TRBJ2-7; 8 bases are a match to TRBD2. The germline V gene encodes CDR1 LNHDA and CDR2 SQIVND (reference sequence). V was clipped by 5 bases and J by 1 base; unmatched bases: 4. This CDR3 comprises 14 residues. The CDR3 DNA is TGTGCCAGTAGTCTGGCGGGGGGATCCTACGAGCAGTACTTC. The encoded protein is CASSLAGGSYEQYF.

V and J are TRBV27 and TRBJ1-6; TRBD1 might be the D (5 bases). CDR1 and CDR2 from the germline V gene are MNHEY and SMNVEV (reference sequence). The V end lost 8 bases, the J end lost 9 bases, and 14 bases lay between the germline ends. The CDR3 spans 13 residues. The CDR3, as DNA: TGTGCCAGCGCTCCCTCGGGGGGTTCACCCCTCCACTTT. Translating it yields CASAPSGGSPLHF.